This T cell receptor beta chain was obtained from a study of blood T cell repertoires in COVID-19. Across the whole study: Whether acute or convalescent, the COVID-19 samples came from the United States, Italy and Spain. T cells, B-cell-depleted T cells, or PBMCs provided the cDNA or gDNA that served as material.

During active infection, Seattle patients enrolled and were then monitored through disease. Libraries were prepared by immunoSEQ multiplex PCR; TCRdb keeps only in-frame clonotypes and omits some of them. This table has some 190,000 clones, approximately 85% appearing once. The length of the CDR3 is 15 residues. Losses at the gene ends were 5 bases for V and 5 bases for J; bases not matched to a gene: 10. Germline-derived CDR1 and CDR2 are MGHRA and YSYEKL. The sequenced sample consisted of peripheral blood. The clonotype originates from a man older than 75 with COVID-19, enrolled during active disease. J is TRBJ2-7 and V is TRBV4-1; 9 bases fit TRBD1. The CDR3 loop is CASSSSGQGIHEQYF. DNA of the CDR3: TGCGCCAGCAGCTCTTCGGGACAGGGTATCCACGAGCAGTACTTC.